The source of this TCR beta chain is a study of vaccination effects on CD4 cells after COVID-19. Study-wide background: Post-vaccine sampling occurred a median 72 days after the second dose. Study-wide results and caveats: Sampling in the study covered few convalescent patients and included no early post-infection timepoints. Clones that were induced by infection or by vaccine showed marked contraction late after vaccination.

Points on this clone: The antigen is not known.

TCRdb keeps only in-frame clones here, not all; method: immunoSEQ multiplex PCR. The sample carries about 34,000 clones, about three quarters recorded once. The CDR3 has 16 amino acids. V was pared by 0 bases and J by 2 bases, with 8 bases of the junction left unmatched. CDR1 is SGHRS, CDR2 YFSETQ, per germline. Cells that had been cultured for nine to eleven days were the source of isolated CD4+ T cells. This person's SARS-CoV-2 infection, confirmed by PCR, occurred between March and December 2020. Two doses of either BNT162b2 or mRNA-1273 were given to each participant. The receptor was derived from a human donor who had a prior SARS-CoV-2 infection. The chain is built from TRBV5-1 and TRBJ2-7, with 7 bases fitting TRBD2. This sample comprised CD4+ T cells from PBMCs cultured without peptide, obtained after COVID-19 vaccination. CDR3 coding DNA: TGCGCCAGCAGCTTGGGGGTGGCGGGAGCTACCTACGAGCAGTACTTC. Protein product: CASSLGVAGATYEQYF.